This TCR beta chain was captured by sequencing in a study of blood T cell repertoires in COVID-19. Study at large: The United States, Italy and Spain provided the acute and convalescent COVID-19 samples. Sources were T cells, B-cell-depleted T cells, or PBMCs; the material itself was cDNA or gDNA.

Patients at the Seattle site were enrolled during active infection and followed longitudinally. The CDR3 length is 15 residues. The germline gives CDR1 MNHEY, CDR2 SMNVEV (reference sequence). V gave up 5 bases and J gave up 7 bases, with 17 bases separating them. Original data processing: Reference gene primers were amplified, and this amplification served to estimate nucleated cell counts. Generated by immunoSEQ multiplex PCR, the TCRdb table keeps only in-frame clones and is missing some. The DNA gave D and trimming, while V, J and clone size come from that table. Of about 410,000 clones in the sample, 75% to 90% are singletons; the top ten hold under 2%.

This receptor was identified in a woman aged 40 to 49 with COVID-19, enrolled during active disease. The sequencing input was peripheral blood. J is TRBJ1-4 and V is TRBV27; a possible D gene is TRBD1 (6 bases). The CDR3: CASSPAQGLAEKLFF. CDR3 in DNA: TGTGCCAGCAGTCCTGCACAGGGATTGGCTGAAAAACTGTTTTTT. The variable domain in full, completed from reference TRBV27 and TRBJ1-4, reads EAQVTQNPRYLITVTGKKLTVTCSQNMNHEYMSWYRQDPGLGLRQIYYSMNVEVTDKGDVPEGYKVSRKEKRNFPLILESPSPNQTSLYFCASSPAQGLAEKLFFGSGTQLSVL.